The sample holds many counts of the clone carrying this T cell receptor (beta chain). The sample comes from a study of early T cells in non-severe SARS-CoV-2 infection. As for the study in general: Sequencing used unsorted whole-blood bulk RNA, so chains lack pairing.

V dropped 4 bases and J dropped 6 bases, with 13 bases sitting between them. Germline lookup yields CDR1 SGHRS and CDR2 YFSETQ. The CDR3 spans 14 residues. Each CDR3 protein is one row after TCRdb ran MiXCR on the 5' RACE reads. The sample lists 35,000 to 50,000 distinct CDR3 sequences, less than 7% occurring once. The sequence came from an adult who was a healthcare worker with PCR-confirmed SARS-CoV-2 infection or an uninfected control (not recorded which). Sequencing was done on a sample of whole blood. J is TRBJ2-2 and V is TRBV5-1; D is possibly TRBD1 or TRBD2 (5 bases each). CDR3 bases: TGCGCCAGCAGCGTCGATGGGGGACCCGGGGAGCTGTTTTTT. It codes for CASSVDGGPGELFF.